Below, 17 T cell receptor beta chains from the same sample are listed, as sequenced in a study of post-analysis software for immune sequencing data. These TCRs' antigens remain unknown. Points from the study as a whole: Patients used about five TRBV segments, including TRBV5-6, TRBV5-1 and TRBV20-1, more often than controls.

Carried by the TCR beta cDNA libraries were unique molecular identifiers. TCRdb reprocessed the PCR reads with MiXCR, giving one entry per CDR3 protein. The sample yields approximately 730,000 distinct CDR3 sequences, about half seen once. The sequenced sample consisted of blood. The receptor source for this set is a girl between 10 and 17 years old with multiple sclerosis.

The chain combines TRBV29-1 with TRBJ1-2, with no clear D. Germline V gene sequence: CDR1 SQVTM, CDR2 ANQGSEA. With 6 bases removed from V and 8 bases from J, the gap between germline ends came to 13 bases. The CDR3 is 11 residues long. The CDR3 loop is CSVDRGRGYTF. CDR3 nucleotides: TGCAGCGTCGACCGGGGAAGGGGCTACACCTTC. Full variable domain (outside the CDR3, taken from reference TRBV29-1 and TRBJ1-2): SAVISQKPSRDICQRGTSLTIQCQVDSQVTMMFWYRQQPGQSLTLIATANQGSEATYESGFVIDKFPISRPNLTFSTLTVSNMSPEDSSIYLCSVDRGRGYTFGSGTRLTVV.

Here the CDR3 reads CASSYKAGFHYGYTF. CDR3 in DNA: TGTGCCAGCAGTTATAAAGCAGGGTTCCACTATGGCTACACCTTC. This rearrangement joins TRBV6-2 or TRBV6-3 to TRBJ1-2; D is perhaps TRBD1 (5 bases). Trimming removed 3 bases from V and 3 bases from J, with 14 bases in between. This CDR3 contains 15 residues. The germline V gene has CDR1 MNHEY and CDR2 SVGEGT.

The CDR3 protein is CAIRAGGTQYF. The CDR3 DNA is TGTGCCATCAGGGCGGGGGGGACCCAGTACTTC. The chain links TRBV6-2 or TRBV6-3 to TRBJ2-5, with TRBD2 matching 8 bases. This CDR3 region has 11 residues. With 10 bases clipped from V and 7 bases from J, the junction kept 5 bases outside the gene matches. Germline CDR1 MNHEY, CDR2 SVGEGT.

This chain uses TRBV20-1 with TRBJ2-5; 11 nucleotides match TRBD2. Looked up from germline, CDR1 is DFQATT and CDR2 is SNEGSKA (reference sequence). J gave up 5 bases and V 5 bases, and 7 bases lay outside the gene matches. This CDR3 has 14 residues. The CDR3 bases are TGCAGTGCTGCACTAGCGGGAGATGGTGAGACCCAGTACTTC. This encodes CSAALAGDGETQYF.

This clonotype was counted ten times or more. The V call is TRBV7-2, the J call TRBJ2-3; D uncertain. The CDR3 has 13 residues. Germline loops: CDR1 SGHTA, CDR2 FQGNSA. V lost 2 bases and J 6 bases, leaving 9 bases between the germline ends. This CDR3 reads CASSLSRADTQYF. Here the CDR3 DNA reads TGTGCCAGCAGCTTATCGCGTGCGGATACGCAGTATTTT. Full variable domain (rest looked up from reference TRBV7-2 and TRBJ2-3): GAGVSQSPSNKVTEKGKDVELRCDPISGHTALYWYRQSLGQGLEFLIYFQGNSAPDKSGLPSDRFSAERTGGSVSTLTIQRTQQEDSAVYLCASSLSRADTQYFGPGTRLTVL.

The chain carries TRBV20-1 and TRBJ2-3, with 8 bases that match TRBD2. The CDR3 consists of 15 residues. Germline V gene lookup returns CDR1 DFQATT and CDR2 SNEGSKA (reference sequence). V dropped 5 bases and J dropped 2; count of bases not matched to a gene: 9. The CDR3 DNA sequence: TGCAGTGCTCCAAGTACTAGCGGATACACAGATACGCAGTATTTT. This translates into CSAPSTSGYTDTQYF.

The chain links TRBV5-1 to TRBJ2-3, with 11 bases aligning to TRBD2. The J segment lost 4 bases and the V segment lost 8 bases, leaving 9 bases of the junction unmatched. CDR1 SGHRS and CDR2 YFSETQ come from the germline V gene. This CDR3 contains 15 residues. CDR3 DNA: TGCGCCAGTACCACCATAGCGGGAGGGGCAGATACGCAGTATTTT. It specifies CASTTIAGGADTQYF.

The CDR3 DNA is TGTGCCAGCTCACCGCTGACCGTCGGGCAGGGGGTGTCCTACAATGAGCAGTTCTTC. Amino acids: CASSPLTVGQGVSYNEQFF. The chain carries TRBV18 and TRBJ2-1; 7 bases agree with TRBD1. The germline gives CDR1 KGHSH, CDR2 LQKENI. The CDR3 has 19 amino acids. V was clipped by 3 bases and J by 1 base; unmatched bases: 15.

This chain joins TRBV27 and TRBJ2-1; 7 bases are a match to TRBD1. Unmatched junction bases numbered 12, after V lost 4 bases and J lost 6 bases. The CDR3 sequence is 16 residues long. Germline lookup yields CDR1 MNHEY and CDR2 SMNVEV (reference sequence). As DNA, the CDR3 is TGTGCCAGCAGTTGGGACACAGGGGATACGGGCAATGAGCAGTTCTTC. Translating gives CASSWDTGDTGNEQFF.

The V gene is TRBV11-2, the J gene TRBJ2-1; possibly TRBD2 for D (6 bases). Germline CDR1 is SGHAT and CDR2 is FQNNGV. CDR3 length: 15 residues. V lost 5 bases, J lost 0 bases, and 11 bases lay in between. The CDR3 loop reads CASSHPGVSYNEQFF. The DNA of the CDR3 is TGTGCCAGCAGCCACCCGGGAGTCTCCTACAATGAGCAGTTCTTC.

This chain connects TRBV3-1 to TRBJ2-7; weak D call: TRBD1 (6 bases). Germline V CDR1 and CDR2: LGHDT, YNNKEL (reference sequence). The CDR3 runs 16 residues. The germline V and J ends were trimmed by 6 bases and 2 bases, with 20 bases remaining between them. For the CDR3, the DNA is TGTGCCAGCAGTCCCGGGCCAGGGGCGGGTCCCTACGAGCAGTACTTC. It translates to CASSPGPGAGPYEQYF.

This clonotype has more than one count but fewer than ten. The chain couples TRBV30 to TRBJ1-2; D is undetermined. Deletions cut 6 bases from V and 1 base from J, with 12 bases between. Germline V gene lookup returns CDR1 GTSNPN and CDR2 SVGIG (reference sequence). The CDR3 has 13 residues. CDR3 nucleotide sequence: TGTGCCTGTAGCCCCCAGAGTAACTATGGCTACACCTTC. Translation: CACSPQSNYGYTF.

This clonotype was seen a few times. The CDR3, as DNA: TGCGCCAGCAGCCGGTTGCCCAGTCAGCCCTACGAGCAGTACTTC. This gives the protein CASSRLPSQPYEQYF. This rearrangement joins TRBV5-1 to TRBJ2-4; D uncertain. The DNA matches TRBJ2-7 better at its end, which makes the J call doubtful. Germline V gene data show CDR1 as SGHRS and CDR2 as YFSETQ. The CDR3 is made up of 15 amino acids.

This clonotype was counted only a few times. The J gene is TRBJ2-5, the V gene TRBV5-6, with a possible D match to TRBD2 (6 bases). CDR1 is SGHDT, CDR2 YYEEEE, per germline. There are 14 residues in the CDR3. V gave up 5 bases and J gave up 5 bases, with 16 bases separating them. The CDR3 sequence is CASSRGKSMETQYF. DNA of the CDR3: TGTGCCAGCAGTCGGGGGAAAAGCATGGAGACCCAGTACTTC. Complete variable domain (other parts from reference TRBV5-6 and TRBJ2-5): DAGVTQSPTHLIKTRGQQVTLRCSPKSGHDTVSWYQQALGQGPQFIFQYYEEEERQRGNFPDRFSGHQFPNYSSELNVNALLLGDSALYLCASSRGKSMETQYFGPGTRLLVL.

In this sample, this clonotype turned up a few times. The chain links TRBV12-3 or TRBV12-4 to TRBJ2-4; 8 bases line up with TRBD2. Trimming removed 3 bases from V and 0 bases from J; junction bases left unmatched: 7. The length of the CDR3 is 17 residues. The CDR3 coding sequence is TGTGCCAGCAGTTTCTCGGGGGGGGACTTAGCCAAAAACATTCAGTACTTC. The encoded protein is CASSFSGGDLAKNIQYF.

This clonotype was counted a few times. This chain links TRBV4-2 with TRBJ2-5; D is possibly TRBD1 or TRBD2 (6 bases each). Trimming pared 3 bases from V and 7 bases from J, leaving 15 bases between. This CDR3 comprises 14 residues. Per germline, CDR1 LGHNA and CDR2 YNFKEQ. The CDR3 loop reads CASSQILEGGTQYF. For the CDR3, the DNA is TGTGCCAGCAGCCAGATTCTAGAGGGGGGGACCCAGTACTTC.

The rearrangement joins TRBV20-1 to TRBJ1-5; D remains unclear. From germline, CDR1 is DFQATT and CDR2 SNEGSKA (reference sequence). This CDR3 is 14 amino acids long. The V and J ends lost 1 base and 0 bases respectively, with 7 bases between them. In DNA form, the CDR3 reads TGCAGTGCTAGAGTGGGGTATAGCAATCAGCCCCAGCATTTT. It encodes CSARVGYSNQPQHF.